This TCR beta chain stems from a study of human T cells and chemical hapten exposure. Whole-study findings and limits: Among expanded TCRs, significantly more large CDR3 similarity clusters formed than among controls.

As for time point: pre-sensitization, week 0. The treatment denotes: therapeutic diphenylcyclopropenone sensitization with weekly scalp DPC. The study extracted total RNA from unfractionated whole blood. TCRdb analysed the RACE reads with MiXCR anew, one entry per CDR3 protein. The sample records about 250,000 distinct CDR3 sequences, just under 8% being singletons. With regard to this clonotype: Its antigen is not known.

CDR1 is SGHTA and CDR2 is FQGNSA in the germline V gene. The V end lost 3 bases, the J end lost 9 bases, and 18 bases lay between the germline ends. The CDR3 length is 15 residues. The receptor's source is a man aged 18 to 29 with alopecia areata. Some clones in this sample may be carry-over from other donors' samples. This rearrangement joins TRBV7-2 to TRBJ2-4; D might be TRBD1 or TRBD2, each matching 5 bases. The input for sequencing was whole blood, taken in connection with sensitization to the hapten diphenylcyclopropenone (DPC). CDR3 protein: CASSLSGTLRGIQYF. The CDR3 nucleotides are TGTGCCAGCAGCTTGTCCGGGACCCTCCGAGGCATTCAGTACTTC. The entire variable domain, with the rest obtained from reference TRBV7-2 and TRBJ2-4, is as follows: GAGVSQSPSNKVTEKGKDVELRCDPISGHTALYWYRQSLGQGLEFLIYFQGNSAPDKSGLPSDRFSAERTGGSVSTLTIQRTQQEDSAVYLCASSLSGTLRGIQYFGAGTRLSVL.